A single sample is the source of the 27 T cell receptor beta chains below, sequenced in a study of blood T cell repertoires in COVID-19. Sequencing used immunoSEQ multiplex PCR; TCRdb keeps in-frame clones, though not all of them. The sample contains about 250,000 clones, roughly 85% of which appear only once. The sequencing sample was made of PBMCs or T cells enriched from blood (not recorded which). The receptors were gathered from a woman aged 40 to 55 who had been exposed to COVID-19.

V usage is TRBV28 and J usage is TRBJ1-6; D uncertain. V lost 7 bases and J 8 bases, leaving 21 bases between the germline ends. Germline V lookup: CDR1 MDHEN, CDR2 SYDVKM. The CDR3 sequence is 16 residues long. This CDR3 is CASTYYRGEFDSPLHF. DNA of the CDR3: TGTGCCAGCACCTACTACCGGGGAGAATTTGATTCACCCCTCCACTTT.

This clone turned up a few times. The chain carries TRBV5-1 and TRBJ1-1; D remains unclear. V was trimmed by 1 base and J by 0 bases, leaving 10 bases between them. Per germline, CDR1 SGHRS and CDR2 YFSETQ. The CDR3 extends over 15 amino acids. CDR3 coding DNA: TGCGCCAGCAGCTTGAATGCCGGGGTGAACACTGAAGCTTTCTTT. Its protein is CASSLNAGVNTEAFF.

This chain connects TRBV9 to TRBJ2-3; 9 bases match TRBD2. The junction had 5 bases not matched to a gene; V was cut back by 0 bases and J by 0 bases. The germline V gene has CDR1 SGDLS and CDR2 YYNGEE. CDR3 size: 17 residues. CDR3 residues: CASSVVSGGASTDTQYF. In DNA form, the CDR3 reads TGTGCCAGCAGCGTAGTTAGCGGGGGCGCTAGCACAGATACGCAGTATTTT.

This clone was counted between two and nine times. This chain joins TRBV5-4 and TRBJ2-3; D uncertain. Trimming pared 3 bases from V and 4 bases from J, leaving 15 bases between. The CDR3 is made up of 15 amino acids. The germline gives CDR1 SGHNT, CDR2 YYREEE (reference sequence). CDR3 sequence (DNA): TGTGCCAGCAGCTCTTTCACAGTCAGGCCAGATACGCAGTATTTT. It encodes CASSSFTVRPDTQYF.

CDR3 loop: CASSLGQGSEAFF. The CDR3 DNA sequence: TGTGCCAGCAGTTTAGGCCAGGGCTCTGAAGCTTTCTTT. V usage is TRBV12-3 or TRBV12-4 and J usage is TRBJ1-1, with TRBD1 as a possible D gene (5 bases). This CDR3 contains 13 residues. V lost 1 base and J lost 6, with 9 bases in between.

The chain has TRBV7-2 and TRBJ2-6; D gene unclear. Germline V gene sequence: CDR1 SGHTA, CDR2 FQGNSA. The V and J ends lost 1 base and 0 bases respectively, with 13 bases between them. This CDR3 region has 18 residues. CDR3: CASSLGWSPSSGANVLTF. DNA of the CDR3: TGTGCCAGCAGCTTAGGGTGGAGTCCTAGCTCTGGGGCCAACGTCCTGACTTTC.

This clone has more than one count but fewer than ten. The CDR3 DNA reads as TGTGCCACCCAGACAGGGGGTAACTATGGCTACACCTTC. Translation gives CATQTGGNYGYTF. The gene calls are TRBV10-3 and TRBJ1-2; 9 bases line up with TRBD1. This CDR3 contains 13 residues. V lost 10 bases to trimming and J lost 1 base; unmatched junction nucleotides: 4. Germline CDR1 reads ENHRY; CDR2 reads SYGVKD.

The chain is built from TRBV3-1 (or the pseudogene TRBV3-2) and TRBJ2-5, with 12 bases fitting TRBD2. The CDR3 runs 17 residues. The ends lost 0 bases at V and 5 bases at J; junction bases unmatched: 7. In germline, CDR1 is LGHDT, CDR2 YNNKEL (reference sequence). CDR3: CASSQDRLAGGQETQYF. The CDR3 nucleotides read TGTGCCAGCAGCCAAGATCGCCTAGCGGGGGGGCAGGAGACCCAGTACTTC.

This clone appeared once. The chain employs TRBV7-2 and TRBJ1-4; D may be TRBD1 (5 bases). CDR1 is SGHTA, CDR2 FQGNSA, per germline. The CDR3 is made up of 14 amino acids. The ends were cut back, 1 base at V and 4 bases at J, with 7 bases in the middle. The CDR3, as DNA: TGTGCCAGCAGCTTAGGGGGCAATAATGAAAAACTGTTTTTT. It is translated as CASSLGGNNEKLFF.

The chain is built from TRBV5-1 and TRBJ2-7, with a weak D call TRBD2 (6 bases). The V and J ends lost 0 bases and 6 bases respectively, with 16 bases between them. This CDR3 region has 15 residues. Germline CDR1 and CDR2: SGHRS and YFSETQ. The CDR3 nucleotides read TGCGCCAGCAGCTTGGGTGCGGGGTCGACGGGCGAGCAGTACTTC. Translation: CASSLGAGSTGEQYF.

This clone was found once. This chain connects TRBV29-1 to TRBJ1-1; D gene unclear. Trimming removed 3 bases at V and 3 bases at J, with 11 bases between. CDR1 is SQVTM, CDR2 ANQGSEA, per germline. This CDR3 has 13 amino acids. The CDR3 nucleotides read TGCAGCGTTGATGGAGGGCTTCACACTGAAGCTTTCTTT. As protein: CSVDGGLHTEAFF.

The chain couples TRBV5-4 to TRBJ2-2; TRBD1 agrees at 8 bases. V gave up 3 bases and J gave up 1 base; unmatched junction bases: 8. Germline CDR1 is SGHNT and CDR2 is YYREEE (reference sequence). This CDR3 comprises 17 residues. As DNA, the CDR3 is TGTGCCAGCAGCTCCCTCCAGGGGGCGAGGAACACCGGGGAGCTGTTTTTT. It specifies CASSSLQGARNTGELFF.

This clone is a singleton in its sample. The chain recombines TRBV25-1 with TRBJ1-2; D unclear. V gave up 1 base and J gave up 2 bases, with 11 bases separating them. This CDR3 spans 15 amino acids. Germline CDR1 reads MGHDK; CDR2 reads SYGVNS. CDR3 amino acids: CASSESSAANYGYTF. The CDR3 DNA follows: TGTGCCAGCAGTGAATCGTCGGCAGCGAACTATGGCTACACCTTC.

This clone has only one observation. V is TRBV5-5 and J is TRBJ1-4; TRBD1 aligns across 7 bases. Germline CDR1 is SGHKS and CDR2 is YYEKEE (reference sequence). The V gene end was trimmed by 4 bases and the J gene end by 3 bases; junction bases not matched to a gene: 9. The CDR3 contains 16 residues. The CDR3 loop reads CASSNTRGLANEKLFF. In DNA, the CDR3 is TGTGCCAGCAGCAATACCAGGGGGTTAGCTAATGAAAAACTGTTTTTT.

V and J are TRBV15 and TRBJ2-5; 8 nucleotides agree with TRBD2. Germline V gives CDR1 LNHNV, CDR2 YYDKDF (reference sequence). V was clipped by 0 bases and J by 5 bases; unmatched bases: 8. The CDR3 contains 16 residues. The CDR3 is CATSRDYGGAEETQYF. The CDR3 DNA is TGTGCCACCAGCAGAGATTACGGGGGGGCCGAGGAGACCCAGTACTTC.

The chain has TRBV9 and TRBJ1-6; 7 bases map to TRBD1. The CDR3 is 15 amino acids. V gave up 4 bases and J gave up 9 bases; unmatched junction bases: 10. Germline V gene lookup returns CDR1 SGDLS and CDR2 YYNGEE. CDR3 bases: TGTGCCAGCAGCCCAAACAGGGGAACGGGTTCACCCCTCCACTTT. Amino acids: CASSPNRGTGSPLHF.

The CDR3 region is CASSFSGGTYEQYF. CDR3 coding DNA: TGTGCCAGCAGCTTTAGCGGGGGAACCTACGAGCAGTACTTC. This chain joins TRBV7-3 and TRBJ2-7, with 9 bases lining up with TRBD2. The CDR3 covers 14 residues. V was clipped by 3 bases and J by 2 bases; unmatched bases: 2. Germline loops: CDR1 SGHTA, CDR2 FQGTGA.

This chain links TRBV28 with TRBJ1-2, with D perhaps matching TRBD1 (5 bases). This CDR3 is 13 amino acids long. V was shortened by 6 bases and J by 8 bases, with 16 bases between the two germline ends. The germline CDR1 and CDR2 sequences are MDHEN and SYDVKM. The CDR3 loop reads CASSPDSVWGYTF. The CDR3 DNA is TGTGCCAGCAGCCCTGACAGTGTGTGGGGCTACACCTTC.

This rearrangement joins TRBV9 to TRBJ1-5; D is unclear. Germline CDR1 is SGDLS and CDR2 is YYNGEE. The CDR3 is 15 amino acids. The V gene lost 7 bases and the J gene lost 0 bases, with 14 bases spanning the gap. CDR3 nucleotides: TGTGCCAGCGGGCCGTCAACCTATAGCAATCAGCCCCAGCATTTT. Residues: CASGPSTYSNQPQHF.

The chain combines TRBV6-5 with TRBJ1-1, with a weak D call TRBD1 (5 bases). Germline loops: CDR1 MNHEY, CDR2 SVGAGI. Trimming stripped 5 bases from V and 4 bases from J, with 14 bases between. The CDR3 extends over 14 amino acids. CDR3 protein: CASSRGGGITEAFF. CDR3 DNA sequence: TGTGCCAGCAGTCGGGGTGGGGGGATCACTGAAGCTTTCTTT.

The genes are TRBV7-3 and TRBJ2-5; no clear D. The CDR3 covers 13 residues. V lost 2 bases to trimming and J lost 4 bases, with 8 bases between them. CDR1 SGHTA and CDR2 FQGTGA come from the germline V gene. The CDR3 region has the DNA TGTGCCAGCAGCTTAGCCCCGGGAGAGACCCAGTACTTC. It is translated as CASSLAPGETQYF.

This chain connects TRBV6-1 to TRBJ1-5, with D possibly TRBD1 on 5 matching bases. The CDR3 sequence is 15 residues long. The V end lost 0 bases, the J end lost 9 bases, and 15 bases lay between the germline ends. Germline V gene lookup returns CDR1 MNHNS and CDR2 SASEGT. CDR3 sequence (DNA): TGTGCCAGCAGTGAAGCGCTTCGGGGGTCAGGGCCCCAGCATTTT. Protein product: CASSEALRGSGPQHF.

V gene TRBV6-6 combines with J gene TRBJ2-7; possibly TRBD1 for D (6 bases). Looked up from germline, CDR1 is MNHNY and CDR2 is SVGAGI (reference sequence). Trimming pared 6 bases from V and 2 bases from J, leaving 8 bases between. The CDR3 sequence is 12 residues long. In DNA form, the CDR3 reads TGTGCCAGCAGCGGACAGCCCTACGAGCAGTACTTC. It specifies CASSGQPYEQYF.

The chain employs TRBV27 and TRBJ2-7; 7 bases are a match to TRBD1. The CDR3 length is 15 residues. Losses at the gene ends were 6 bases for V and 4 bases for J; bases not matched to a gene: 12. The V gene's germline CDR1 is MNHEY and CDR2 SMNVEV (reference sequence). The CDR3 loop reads CASRPARDSSYEQYF. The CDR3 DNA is TGTGCCAGCAGGCCTGCCCGGGACAGCTCTTACGAGCAGTACTTC.

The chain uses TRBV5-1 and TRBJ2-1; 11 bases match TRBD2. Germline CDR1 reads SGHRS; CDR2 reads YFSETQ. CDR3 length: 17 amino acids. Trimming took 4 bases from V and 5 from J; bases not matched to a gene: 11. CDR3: CASSPGLAGSKNNEQFF. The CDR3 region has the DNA TGCGCCAGCAGCCCTGGACTAGCGGGTAGTAAGAACAATGAGCAGTTCTTC.

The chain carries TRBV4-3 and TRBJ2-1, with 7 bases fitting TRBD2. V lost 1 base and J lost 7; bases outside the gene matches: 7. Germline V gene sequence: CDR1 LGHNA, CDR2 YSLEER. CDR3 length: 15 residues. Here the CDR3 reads CASSQGWGGENEQFF. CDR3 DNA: TGCGCCAGCAGCCAAGGCTGGGGGGGAGAAAATGAGCAGTTCTTC.

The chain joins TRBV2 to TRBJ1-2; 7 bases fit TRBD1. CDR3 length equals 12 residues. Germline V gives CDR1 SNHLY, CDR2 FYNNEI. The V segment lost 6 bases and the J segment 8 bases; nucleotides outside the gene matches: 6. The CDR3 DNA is TGTGCCAGCAGGGAGGGGGCGGAGGGCTACACCTTC. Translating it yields CASREGAEGYTF.